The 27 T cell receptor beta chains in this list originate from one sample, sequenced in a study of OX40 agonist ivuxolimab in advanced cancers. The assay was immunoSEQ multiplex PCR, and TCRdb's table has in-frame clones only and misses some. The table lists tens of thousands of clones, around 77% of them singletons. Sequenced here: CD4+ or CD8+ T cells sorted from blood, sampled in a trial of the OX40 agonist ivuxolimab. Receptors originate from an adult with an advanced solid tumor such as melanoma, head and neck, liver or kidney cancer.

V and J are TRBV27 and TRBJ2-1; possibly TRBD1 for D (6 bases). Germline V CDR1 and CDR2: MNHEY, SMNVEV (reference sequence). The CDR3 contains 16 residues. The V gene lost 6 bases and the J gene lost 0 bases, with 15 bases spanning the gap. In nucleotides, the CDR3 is TGTGCCAGCAGCTTTCGGACAGCAAGCTCCTACAATGAGCAGTTCTTC. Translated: CASSFRTASSYNEQFF.

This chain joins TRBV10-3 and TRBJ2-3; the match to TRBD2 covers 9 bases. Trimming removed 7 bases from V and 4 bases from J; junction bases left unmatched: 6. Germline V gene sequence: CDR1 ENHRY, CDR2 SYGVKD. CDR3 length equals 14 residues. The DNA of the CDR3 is TGTGCCATCAACCGAGCGGGAGGCGCAGATACGCAGTATTTT. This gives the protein CAINRAGGADTQYF.

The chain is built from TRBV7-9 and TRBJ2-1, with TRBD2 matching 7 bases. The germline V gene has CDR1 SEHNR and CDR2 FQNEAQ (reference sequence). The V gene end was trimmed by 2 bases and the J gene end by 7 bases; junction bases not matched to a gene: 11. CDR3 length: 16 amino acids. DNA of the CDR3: TGTGCCAGCAGCTTAATAGCGGGTGCCCCCGGTAATGAGCAGTTCTTC. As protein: CASSLIAGAPGNEQFF.

This chain's CDR3 is CASREQRGYGYTF. For the CDR3, the DNA is TGTGCCAGTAGGGAACAGAGAGGCTATGGCTACACCTTC. V and J are TRBV19 and TRBJ1-2, with unresolved D. CDR1 and CDR2 (germline): LNHDA, SQIVND (reference sequence). This CDR3 comprises 13 residues. The V end lost 6 bases, the J end lost 4 bases, and 12 bases lay between the germline ends.

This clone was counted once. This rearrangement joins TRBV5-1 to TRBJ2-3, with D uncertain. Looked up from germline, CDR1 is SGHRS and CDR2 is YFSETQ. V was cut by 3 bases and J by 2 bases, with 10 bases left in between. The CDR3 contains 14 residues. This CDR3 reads CASSSGPPTDTQYF. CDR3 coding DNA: TGCGCCAGCAGCTCTGGACCGCCCACAGATACGCAGTATTTT.

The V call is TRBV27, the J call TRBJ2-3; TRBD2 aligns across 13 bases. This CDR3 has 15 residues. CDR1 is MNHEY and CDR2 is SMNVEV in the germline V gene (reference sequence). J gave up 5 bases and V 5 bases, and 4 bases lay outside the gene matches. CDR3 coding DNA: TGTGCCAGCAGTCGCAGACTAGCGGGAGGAGATACGCAGTATTTT. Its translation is CASSRRLAGGDTQYF.

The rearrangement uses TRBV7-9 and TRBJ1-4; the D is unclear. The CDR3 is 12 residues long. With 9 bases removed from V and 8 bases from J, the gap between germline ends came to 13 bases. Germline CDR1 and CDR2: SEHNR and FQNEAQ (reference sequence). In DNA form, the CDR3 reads TGTGCCAGTAAGCGGGATTCCGAAAAACTGTTTTTT. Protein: CASKRDSEKLFF.

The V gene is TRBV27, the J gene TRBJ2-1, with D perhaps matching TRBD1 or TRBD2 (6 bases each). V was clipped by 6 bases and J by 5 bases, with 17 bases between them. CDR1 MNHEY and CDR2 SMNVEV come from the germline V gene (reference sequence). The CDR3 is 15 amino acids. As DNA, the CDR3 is TGTGCCAGCAGGATTGAGGGGGGCAGTGACAATGAGCAGTTCTTC. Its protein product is CASRIEGGSDNEQFF.

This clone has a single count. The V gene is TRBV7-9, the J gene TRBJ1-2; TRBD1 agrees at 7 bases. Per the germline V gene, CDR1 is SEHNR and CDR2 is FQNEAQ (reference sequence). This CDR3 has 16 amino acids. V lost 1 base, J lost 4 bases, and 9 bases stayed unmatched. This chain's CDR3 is CASSLGADRVGYGYTF. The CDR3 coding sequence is TGTGCCAGCAGCTTAGGTGCCGACAGGGTTGGCTATGGCTACACCTTC.

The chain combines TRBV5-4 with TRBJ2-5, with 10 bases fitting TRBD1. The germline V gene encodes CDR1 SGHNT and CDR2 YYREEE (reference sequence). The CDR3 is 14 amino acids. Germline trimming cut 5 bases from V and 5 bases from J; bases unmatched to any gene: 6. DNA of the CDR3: TGTGCCAGCAGGGGGACAGGGGTCTACGAGACCCAGTACTTC. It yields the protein CASRGTGVYETQYF.

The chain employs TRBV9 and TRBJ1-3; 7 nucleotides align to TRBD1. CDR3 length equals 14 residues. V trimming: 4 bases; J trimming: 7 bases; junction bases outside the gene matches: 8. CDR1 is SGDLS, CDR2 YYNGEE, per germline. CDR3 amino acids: CASSSNRGGNTIYF. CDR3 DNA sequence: TGTGCCAGCAGCTCGAACAGGGGAGGGAACACCATATATTTT.

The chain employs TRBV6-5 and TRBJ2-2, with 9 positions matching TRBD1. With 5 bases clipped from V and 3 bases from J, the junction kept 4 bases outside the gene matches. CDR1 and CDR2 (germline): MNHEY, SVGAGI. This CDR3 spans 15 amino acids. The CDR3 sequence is CASSLRQGDTGELFF. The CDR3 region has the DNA TGTGCCAGCAGTCTCCGACAGGGGGACACCGGGGAGCTGTTTTTT.

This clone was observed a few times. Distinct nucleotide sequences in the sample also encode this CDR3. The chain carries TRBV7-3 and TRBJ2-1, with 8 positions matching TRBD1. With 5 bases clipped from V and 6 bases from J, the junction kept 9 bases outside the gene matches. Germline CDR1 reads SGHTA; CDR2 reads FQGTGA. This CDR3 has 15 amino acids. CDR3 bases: TGTGCCAGCAGCCTTACAGGGGGTATCGGCAATGAGCAGTTCTTC. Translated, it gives CASSLTGGIGNEQFF.

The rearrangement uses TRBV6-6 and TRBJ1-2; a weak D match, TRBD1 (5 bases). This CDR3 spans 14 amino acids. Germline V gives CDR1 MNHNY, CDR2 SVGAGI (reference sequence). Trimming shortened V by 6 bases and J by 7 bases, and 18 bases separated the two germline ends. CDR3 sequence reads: CASRMDTEGVGYTF. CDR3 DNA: TGTGCCAGCAGAATGGACACGGAAGGGGTTGGCTACACCTTC.

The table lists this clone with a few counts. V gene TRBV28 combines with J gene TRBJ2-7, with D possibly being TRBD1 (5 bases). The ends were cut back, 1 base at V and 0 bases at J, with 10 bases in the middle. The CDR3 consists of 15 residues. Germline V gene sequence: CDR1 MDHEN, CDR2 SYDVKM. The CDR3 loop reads CASSLYAGLSYEQYF. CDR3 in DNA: TGTGCCAGCAGTTTATACGCAGGGCTCTCCTACGAGCAGTACTTC.

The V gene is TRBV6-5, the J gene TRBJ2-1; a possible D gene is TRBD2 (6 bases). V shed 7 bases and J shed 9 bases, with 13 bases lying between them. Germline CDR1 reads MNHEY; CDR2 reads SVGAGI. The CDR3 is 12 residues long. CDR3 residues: CASTERAGEQFF. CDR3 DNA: TGTGCCAGCACTGAGCGGGCTGGTGAGCAGTTCTTC.

The DNA for the CDR3 is TGTGCCAGCAGTTTTGCAGGACTCTATAGCAATCAGCCCCAGCATTTT. Encoded protein: CASSFAGLYSNQPQHF. The V call is TRBV28, the J call TRBJ1-5; D is undetermined. This CDR3 spans 16 amino acids. CDR1 and CDR2 from the germline V gene are MDHEN and SYDVKM. The V and J ends lost 3 bases and 0 bases respectively, with 12 bases between them.

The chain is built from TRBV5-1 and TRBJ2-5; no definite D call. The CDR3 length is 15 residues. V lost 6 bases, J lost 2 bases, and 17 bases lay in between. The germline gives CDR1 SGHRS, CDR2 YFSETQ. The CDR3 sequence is CASTRNSVGQETQYF. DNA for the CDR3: TGCGCCAGCACCCGGAATTCCGTCGGTCAAGAGACCCAGTACTTC.

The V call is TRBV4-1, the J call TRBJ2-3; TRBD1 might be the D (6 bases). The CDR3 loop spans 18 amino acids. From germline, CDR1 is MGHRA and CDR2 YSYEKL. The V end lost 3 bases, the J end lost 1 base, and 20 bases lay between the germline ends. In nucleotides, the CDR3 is TGCGCCAGCAGCCACGAACAGGGATTCGGGCGGGGCACAGATACGCAGTATTTT. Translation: CASSHEQGFGRGTDTQYF.

The CDR3 DNA reads TGCGCCAGCAGCTTGGCCGGACTAGCCCAAGAGACCCAGTACTTC. Its translation is CASSLAGLAQETQYF. The chain is built from TRBV5-1 and TRBJ2-5; TRBD2 matches at 8 bases. This CDR3 comprises 15 residues. V shed 0 bases, J shed 1 base, and the junction held 2 bases outside the gene matches. Germline lookup yields CDR1 SGHRS and CDR2 YFSETQ.

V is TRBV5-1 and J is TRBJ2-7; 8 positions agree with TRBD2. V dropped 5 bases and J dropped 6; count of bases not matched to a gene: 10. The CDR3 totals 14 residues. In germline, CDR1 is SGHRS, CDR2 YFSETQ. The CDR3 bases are TGCGCCAGCAGGCCGGGACTAGTCACTTCCGAGCAGTACTTC. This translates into CASRPGLVTSEQYF.

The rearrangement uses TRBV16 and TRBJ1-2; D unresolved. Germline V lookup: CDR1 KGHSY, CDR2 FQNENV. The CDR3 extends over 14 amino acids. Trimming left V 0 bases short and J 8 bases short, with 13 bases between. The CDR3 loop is CASSQSLGPGGYTF. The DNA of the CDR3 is TGTGCCAGCAGCCAATCGTTGGGCCCGGGCGGCTACACCTTC.

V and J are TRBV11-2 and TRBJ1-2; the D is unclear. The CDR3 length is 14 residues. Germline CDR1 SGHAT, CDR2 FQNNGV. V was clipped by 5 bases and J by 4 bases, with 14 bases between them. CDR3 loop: CASSPRTEGYGYTF. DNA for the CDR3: TGTGCCAGCAGCCCCCGGACGGAGGGCTATGGCTACACCTTC.

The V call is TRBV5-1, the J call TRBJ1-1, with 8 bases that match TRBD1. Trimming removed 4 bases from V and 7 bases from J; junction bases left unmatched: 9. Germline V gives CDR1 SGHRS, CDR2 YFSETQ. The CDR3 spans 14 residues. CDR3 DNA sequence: TGCGCCAGCAGCCCGGGACAGGCGGCACTTGAAGCTTTCTTT. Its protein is CASSPGQAALEAFF.

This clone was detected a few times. CDR3: CASSHDRGLGTEAFF. CDR3 nucleotides: TGTGCCAGCAGCCATGACAGGGGGCTGGGCACTGAAGCTTTCTTT. The chain uses TRBV5-6 and TRBJ1-1, with 10 bases fitting TRBD1. From germline, CDR1 is SGHDT and CDR2 YYEEEE. The CDR3 totals 15 residues. V lost 4 bases and J lost 4; bases outside the gene matches: 7.

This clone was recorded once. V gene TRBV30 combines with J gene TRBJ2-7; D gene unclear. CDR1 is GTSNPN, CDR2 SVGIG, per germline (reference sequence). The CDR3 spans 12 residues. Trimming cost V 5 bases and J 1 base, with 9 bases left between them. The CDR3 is CAWGRMSYEQYF. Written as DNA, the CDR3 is TGTGCCTGGGGCCGGATGTCCTACGAGCAGTACTTC.

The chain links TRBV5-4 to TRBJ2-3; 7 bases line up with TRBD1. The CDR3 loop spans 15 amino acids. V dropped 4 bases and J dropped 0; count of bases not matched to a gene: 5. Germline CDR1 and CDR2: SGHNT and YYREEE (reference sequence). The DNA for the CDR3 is TGTGCCAGCAGCCAGGACAGGCGAAGCACAGATACGCAGTATTTT. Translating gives CASSQDRRSTDTQYF.